The 18 T cell receptor beta chains in this list originate from one sample, sequenced in a study of shared clonotypes between healthy human individuals. Clones were sequenced by immunoSEQ multiplex PCR, and TCRdb holds only the in-frame ones, with some missing. This sample has 1,100,000 or so clones, with around 78% found just once. The sequenced material came from memory CD4+ T cells from PBMCs. Subset here: CD45RA-negative fraction. The receptor set was obtained from a man aged 18 to 30 in good health. Some clones in this sample may be carry-over from other donors' samples.

The V and J genes are TRBV2 and TRBJ1-5; TRBD1 aligns across 8 bases. The CDR3 loop spans 14 amino acids. CDR1 is SNHLY and CDR2 is FYNNEI in the germline V gene. J was trimmed by 4 bases and V by 1 base; bases with no gene match: 0. The CDR3 spells CASSEGQGNQPQHF. CDR3 in DNA: TGTGCCAGCAGTGAAGGACAGGGGAATCAGCCCCAGCATTTT.

There are a few counts of this clone. The chain links TRBV30 to TRBJ1-3, with D tentatively TRBD1 (6 bases). The V and J ends lost 4 bases and 1 base respectively, with 11 bases between them. Germline CDR1 reads GTSNPN; CDR2 reads SVGIG (reference sequence). This CDR3 spans 14 amino acids. Written as DNA, the CDR3 is TGTGCCTGGATACGGGGGCGATCTGGAAACACCATATATTTT. Its translation is CAWIRGRSGNTIYF.

The chain couples TRBV10-3 to TRBJ2-1; 9 bases match TRBD2. Germline CDR1 ENHRY, CDR2 SYGVKD. J lost 4 bases, V lost 0 bases, and 4 bases had no gene match. The CDR3 runs 16 residues. CDR3 protein: CAISESRGRAYNEQFF. The CDR3 DNA sequence: TGTGCCATCAGTGAGTCACGCGGGAGGGCGTACAATGAGCAGTTCTTC.

This sequence joins TRBV5-1 and TRBJ2-3; possible D gene TRBD1, 6 bases. CDR3 size: 16 residues. Trimming left V 2 bases short and J 3 bases short, with 16 bases between. Looked up from germline, CDR1 is SGHRS and CDR2 is YFSETQ. The CDR3: CASSLDGQPGTDTQYF. The DNA of the CDR3 is TGCGCCAGCAGCTTAGATGGACAGCCTGGGACAGATACGCAGTATTTT.

The table lists this clone with a count of one. Additional DNA sequences in this sample encode the identical CDR3. This rearrangement joins TRBV7-9 to TRBJ2-7, with 9 bases identical to TRBD1. This CDR3 is built from 14 residues. Germline loops: CDR1 SEHNR, CDR2 FQNEAQ (reference sequence). Germline trimming cut 5 bases from V and 2 bases from J; bases unmatched to any gene: 4. This CDR3 is CASSPTGGAYEQYF. CDR3 bases: TGTGCCAGCAGCCCGACAGGGGGGGCCTACGAGCAGTACTTC.

The rearrangement links TRBV9 to TRBJ2-7, with TRBD2 matching over 12 bases. CDR1 and CDR2 (germline): SGDLS, YYNGEE. The CDR3 runs 20 residues. After removal of 2 bases from V and 7 bases from J, the junction contained 22 bases not matched to a gene. CDR3 sequence reads: CASSVSSGRANSPFSREQYF. In DNA, the CDR3 is TGTGCCAGCAGCGTCTCTAGCGGGAGGGCCAACTCCCCCTTCTCTCGTGAGCAGTACTTC.

At least ten counts were recorded for this clone. The chain carries TRBV6-1 and TRBJ1-3; D is ambiguous. CDR1 and CDR2 (germline): MNHNS, SASEGT. The CDR3 totals 15 residues. V lost 6 bases and J lost 0, with 12 bases in between. The CDR3 nucleotides read TGTGCCAGCAGCGCCCTGAGTACCTCTGGAAACACCATATATTTT. Translated: CASSALSTSGNTIYF.

V gene TRBV6-1 combines with J gene TRBJ1-5, with 9 bases that match TRBD1. The CDR3 spans 15 residues. Per the germline V gene, CDR1 is MNHNS and CDR2 is SASEGT. Germline trimming cut 6 bases from V and 2 bases from J; bases unmatched to any gene: 5. CDR3 DNA sequence: TGTGCCAGCAGCCCCCGGACAGGGGGCAATCAGCCCCAGCATTTT. Translated, it gives CASSPRTGGNQPQHF.

The chain links TRBV6-6 to TRBJ2-7; the match to TRBD2 covers 7 bases. The V segment lost 7 bases and the J segment 6 bases; nucleotides outside the gene matches: 9. Per the germline V gene, CDR1 is MNHNY and CDR2 is SVGAGI (reference sequence). The CDR3 covers 13 residues. CDR3 DNA: TGTGCCAGCACAGGACGGGAGGCCCGCGAGCAGTACTTC. Its protein product is CASTGREAREQYF.

The J gene is TRBJ2-5, the V gene TRBV28, with D perhaps matching TRBD2 (6 bases). CDR3 length equals 14 residues. From germline, CDR1 is MDHEN and CDR2 SYDVKM. V was trimmed by 7 bases and J by 11 bases, leaving 23 bases between them. The CDR3 spells CASNNLLLATEQYF. The CDR3 DNA sequence: TGTGCCAGCAACAACCTACTCCTAGCGACGGAGCAGTACTTC. The full variable domain, with the rest looked up from reference TRBV28 and TRBJ2-5, is DVKVTQSSRYLVKRTGEKVFLECVQDMDHENMFWYRQDPGLGLRLIYFSYDVKMKEKGDIPEGYSVSREKKERFSLILESASTNQTSMYLCASNNLLLATEQYFGPGTRLLVL.

In this sample, this clone turned up a few times. This chain uses TRBV28 with TRBJ2-3, with 7 positions matching TRBD2. The germline V gene has CDR1 MDHEN and CDR2 SYDVKM. Trimming at V came to 2 bases and at J to 7 bases, leaving 6 bases not matched to a gene. This CDR3 has 14 amino acids. CDR3 residues: CASSLGLGRNTQYF. In DNA form, the CDR3 reads TGTGCCAGCAGTTTAGGCCTCGGGAGGAATACGCAGTATTTT.

CDR3 residues: CAWTQQQGAQPQHF. The CDR3 DNA reads as TGTGCCTGGACACAACAACAGGGGGCCCAGCCCCAGCATTTT. The chain links TRBV30 to TRBJ1-5; 9 positions agree with TRBD1. Germline values: CDR1 GTSNPN, CDR2 SVGIG (reference sequence). V lost 4 bases and J lost 7; bases outside the gene matches: 8. This CDR3 is built from 14 residues.

This clone showed up just once. The V and J genes are TRBV7-2 and TRBJ1-2; TRBD1 matches 10 bases. Germline V CDR1 and CDR2: SGHTA, FQGNSA. CDR3 length: 14 amino acids. The ends lost 5 bases at V and 8 bases at J; junction bases unmatched: 8. The CDR3 DNA reads TGTGCCAGCAGCCGCACCGGGACAGGGGTAGGCTACACCTTC. Its protein is CASSRTGTGVGYTF.

The rearrangement links TRBV19 to TRBJ1-4, with TRBD1 identical over 8 bases. There are 15 residues in the CDR3. J gave up 4 bases and V 6 bases, and 7 bases lay outside the gene matches. Germline-derived CDR1 and CDR2 are LNHDA and SQIVND (reference sequence). CDR3 coding DNA: TGTGCCAGTAGGACGGACACAGGGGGTAATGAAAAACTGTTTTTT. Translation gives CASRTDTGGNEKLFF.

The chain recombines TRBV29-1 with TRBJ2-1, with a tentative D call TRBD1 (5 bases). The V gene lost 6 bases and the J gene lost 3 bases, with 12 bases spanning the gap. The CDR3 length is 13 residues. Germline loops: CDR1 SQVTM, CDR2 ANQGSEA. The CDR3 loop reads CSVRTGYYNEQFF. CDR3 bases: TGCAGCGTCCGAACAGGTTACTACAATGAGCAGTTCTTC.

In this sample, this clone turned up once. This sample also contains other DNA sequences that code for the same CDR3. This rearrangement joins TRBV6-5 to TRBJ2-5; TRBD2 might be the D (6 bases). This CDR3 comprises 15 residues. Germline CDR1 MNHEY, CDR2 SVGAGI. The V and J ends lost 0 bases and 2 bases respectively, with 10 bases between them. The CDR3 bases are TGTGCCAGCAGTTACTCGGGGAGGTTACAAGAGACCCAGTACTTC. Amino acids: CASSYSGRLQETQYF.

The chain joins TRBV19 to TRBJ1-1; perhaps TRBD1 as D (5 bases). Trimming stripped 3 bases from V and 5 bases from J, with 13 bases between. The CDR3 runs 14 residues. Germline CDR1 is LNHDA and CDR2 is SQIVND (reference sequence). The CDR3 sequence: CASSIWGERTEAFF. The CDR3 DNA sequence: TGTGCCAGTAGTATTTGGGGGGAGAGAACTGAAGCTTTCTTT.

V is TRBV29-1 and J is TRBJ2-4; no clear D. This CDR3 region has 13 residues. Germline V gives CDR1 SQVTM, CDR2 ANQGSEA. Trimming left V 6 bases short and J 1 base short, with 10 bases between. The DNA for the CDR3 is TGCAGCGTCGCCGTGGAGGCCAAAAACATTCAGTACTTC. Translating gives CSVAVEAKNIQYF.